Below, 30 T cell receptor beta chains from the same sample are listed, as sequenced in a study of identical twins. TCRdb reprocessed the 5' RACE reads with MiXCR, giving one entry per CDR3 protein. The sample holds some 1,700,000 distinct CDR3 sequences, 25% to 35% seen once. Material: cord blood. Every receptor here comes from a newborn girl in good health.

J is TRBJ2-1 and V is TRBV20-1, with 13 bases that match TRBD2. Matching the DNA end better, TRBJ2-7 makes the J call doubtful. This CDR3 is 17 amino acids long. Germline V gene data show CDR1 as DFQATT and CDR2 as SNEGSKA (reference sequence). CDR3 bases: TGCAGTGCTGGGATTCGGACTAGCGGGAGAAGGTACAATGAGCAGTACTTC. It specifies CSAGIRTSGRRYNEQYF.

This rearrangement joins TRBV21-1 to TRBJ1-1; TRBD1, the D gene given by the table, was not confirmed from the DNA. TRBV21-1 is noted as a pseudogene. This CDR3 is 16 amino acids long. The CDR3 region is CASSKGRQGAGTEAFF. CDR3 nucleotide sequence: TGTGCCAGCAGCAAAGGTCGGCAGGGGGCAGGGACTGAAGCTTTCTTT.

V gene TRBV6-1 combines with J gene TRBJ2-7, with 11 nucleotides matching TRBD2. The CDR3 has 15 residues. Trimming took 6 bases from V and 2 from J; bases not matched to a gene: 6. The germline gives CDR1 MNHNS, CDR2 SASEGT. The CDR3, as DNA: TGTGCCAGCAGGGCGGGACTAGCGGCCACCTACGAGCAGTACTTC. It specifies CASRAGLAATYEQYF.

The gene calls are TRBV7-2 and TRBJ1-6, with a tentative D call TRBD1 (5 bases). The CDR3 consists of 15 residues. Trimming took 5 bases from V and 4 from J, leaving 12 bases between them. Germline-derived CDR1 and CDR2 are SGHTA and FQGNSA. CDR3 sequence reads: CASSDRTSYNSPLHF. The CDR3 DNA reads TGTGCCAGCAGCGATCGGACATCTTATAATTCACCCCTCCACTTT. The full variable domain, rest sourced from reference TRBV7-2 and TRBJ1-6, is GAGVSQSPSNKVTEKGKDVELRCDPISGHTALYWYRQSLGQGLEFLIYFQGNSAPDKSGLPSDRFSAERTGGSVSTLTIQRTQQEDSAVYLCASSDRTSYNSPLHFGNGTRLTVT.

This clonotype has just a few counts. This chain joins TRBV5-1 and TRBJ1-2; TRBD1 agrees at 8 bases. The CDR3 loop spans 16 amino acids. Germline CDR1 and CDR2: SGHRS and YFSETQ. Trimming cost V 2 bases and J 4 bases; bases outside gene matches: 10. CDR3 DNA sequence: TGCGCCAGCAGCTTACAGACAGGGGAAGAGGGCTATGGCTACACCTTC. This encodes CASSLQTGEEGYGYTF.

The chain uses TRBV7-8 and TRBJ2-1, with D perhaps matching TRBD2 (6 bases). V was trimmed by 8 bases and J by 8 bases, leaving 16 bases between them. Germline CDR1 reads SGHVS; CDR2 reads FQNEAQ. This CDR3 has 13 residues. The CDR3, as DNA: TGTGCCAGCCTCGCGGGAAGGGCCGATGAGCAGTTCTTC. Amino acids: CASLAGRADEQFF.

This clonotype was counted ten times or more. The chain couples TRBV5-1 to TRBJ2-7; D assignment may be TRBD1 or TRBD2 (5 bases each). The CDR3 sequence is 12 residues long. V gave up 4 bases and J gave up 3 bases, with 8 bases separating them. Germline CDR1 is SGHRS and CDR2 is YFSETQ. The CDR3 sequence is CASSRDGYEQYF. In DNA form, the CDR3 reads TGCGCCAGCAGCCGGGACGGCTACGAGCAGTACTTC.

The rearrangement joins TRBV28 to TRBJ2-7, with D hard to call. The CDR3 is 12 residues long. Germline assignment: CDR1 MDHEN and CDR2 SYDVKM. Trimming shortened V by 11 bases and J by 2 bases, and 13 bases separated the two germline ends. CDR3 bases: TGTGCCGGCACTGGCAGACCCTACGAGCAGTACTTC. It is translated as CAGTGRPYEQYF.

The CDR3 nucleotides read TGTGCCAGCAGCCCAGAAAACAGGGAAGAAAAACTGTTTTTT. Amino acid sequence: CASSPENREEKLFF. The genes are TRBV7-9 and TRBJ1-4, with D tentatively TRBD1 (6 bases). The CDR3 covers 14 residues. Per germline, CDR1 SEHNR and CDR2 FQNEAQ (reference sequence). Trimming left V 5 bases short and J 8 bases short, with 15 bases between.

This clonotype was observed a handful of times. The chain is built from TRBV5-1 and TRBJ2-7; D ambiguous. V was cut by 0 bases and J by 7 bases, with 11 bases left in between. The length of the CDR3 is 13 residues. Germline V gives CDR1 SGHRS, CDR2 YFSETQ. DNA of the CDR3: TGCGCCAGCAGCTTGGCCCTGGCCAGGGAGCAGTACTTC. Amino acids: CASSLALAREQYF.

The CDR3 DNA reads as TGTGCCAGCAGCCCCAGGGGTGTATTCACTGAAGCTTTCTTT. Protein sequence: CASSPRGVFTEAFF. The V call is TRBV3-1, the J call TRBJ1-1; tentatively, D is TRBD1 (6 bases). The germline gives CDR1 LGHDT, CDR2 YNNKEL (reference sequence). V was clipped by 4 bases and J by 4 bases, with 13 bases between them. CDR3 length equals 14 residues.

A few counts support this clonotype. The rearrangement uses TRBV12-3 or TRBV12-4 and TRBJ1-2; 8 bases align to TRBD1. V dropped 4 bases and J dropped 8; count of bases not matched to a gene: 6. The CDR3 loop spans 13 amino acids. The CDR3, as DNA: TGTGCCAGCAGTTCTAACAGGGGGTACGGCTACACCTTC. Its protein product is CASSSNRGYGYTF.

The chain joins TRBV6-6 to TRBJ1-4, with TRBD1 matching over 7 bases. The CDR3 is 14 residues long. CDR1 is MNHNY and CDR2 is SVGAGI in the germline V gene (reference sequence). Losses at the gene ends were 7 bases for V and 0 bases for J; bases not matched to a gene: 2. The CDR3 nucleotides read TGTGCCAGCATCCAGGGGGCAACTAATGAAAAACTGTTTTTT. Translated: CASIQGATNEKLFF.

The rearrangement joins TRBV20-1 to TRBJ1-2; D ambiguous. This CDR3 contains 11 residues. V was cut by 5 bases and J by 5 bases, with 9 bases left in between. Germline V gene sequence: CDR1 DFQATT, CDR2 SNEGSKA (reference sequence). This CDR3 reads CSALEGYGYTF. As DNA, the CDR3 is TGCAGTGCTCTAGAGGGATATGGCTACACCTTC.

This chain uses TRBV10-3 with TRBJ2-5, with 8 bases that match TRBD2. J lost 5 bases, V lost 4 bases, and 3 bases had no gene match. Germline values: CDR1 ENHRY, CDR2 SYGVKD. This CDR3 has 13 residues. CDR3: CAISGAGEETQYF. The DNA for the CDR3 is TGTGCCATCAGTGGAGCGGGAGAGGAGACCCAGTACTTC.

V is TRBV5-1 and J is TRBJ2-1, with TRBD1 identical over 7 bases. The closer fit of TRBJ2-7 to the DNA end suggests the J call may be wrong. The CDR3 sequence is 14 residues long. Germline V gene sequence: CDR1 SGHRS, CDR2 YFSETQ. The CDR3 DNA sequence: TGCGCCAGCAGCCCCGACCGACAGGGTACCGAGCAGTACTTC. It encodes CASSPDRQGTEQYF.

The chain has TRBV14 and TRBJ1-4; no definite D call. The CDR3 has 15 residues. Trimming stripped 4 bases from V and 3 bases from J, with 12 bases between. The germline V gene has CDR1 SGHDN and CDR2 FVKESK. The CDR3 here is CASSPGRTPNEKLFF. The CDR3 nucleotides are TGTGCCAGCAGCCCGGGTCGGACGCCTAATGAAAAACTGTTTTTT.

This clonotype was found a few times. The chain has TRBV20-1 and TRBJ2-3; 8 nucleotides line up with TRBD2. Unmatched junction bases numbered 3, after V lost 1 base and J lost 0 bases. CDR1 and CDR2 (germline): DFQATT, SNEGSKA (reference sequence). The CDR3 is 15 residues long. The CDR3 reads CSARGQRGSTDTQYF. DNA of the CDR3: TGCAGTGCTAGAGGTCAGCGGGGGAGCACAGATACGCAGTATTTT.

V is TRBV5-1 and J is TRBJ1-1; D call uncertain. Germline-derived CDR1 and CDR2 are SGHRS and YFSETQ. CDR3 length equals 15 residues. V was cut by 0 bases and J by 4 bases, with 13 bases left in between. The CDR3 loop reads CASSLELGGGTEAFF. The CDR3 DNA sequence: TGCGCCAGCAGCTTGGAGCTGGGAGGCGGCACTGAAGCTTTCTTT.

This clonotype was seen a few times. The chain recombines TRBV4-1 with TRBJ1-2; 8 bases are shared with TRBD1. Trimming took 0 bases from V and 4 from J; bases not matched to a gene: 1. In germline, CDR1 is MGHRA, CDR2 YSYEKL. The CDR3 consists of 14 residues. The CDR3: CASSQETGAYGYTF. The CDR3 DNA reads TGCGCCAGCAGCCAAGAGACAGGGGCCTATGGCTACACCTTC.

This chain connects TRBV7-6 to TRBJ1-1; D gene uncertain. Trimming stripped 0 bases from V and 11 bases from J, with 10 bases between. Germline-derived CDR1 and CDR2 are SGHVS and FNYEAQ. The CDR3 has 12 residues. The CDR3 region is CASSLAVGSAFF. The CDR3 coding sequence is TGTGCCAGCAGCTTAGCGGTTGGGAGTGCTTTCTTT.

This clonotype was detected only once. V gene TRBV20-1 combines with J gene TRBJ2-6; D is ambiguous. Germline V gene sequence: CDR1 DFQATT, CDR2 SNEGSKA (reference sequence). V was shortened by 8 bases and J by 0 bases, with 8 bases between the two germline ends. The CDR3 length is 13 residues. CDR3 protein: CSLPSSGANVLTF. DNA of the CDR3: TGCAGTCTCCCCAGCTCTGGGGCCAACGTCCTGACTTTC.

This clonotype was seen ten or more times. In DNA, the CDR3 is TGCAGCGTTGGGACAGGCTATAATTCACCCCTCCACTTT. This gives the protein CSVGTGYNSPLHF. The chain has TRBV29-1 and TRBJ1-6; 7 bases fit TRBD1. CDR1 and CDR2 from the germline V gene are SQVTM and ANQGSEA. V shed 4 bases, J shed 3 bases, and the junction held 0 bases outside the gene matches. The CDR3 has 13 residues.

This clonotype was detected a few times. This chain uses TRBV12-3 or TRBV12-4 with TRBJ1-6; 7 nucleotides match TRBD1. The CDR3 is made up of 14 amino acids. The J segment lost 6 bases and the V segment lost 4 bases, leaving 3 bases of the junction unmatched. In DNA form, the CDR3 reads TGTGCCAGCAGTTGGACAGGCCCTAATTCACCCCTCCACTTT. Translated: CASSWTGPNSPLHF.

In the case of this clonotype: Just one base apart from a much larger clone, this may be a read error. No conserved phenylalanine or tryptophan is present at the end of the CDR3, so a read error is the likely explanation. CDR3 nucleotide sequence: TGCAGTGCTAGAGTAGGAGGCTCCTACAATGAGCAGTTCTTA. This gives the protein CSARVGGSYNEQFL. The chain has TRBV20-1 and TRBJ2-1, with a weak D call TRBD2 (5 bases). Germline CDR1 and CDR2: DFQATT and SNEGSKA (reference sequence). V lost 1 base to trimming and J lost 0 bases, with 7 bases between them. This CDR3 spans 14 amino acids.

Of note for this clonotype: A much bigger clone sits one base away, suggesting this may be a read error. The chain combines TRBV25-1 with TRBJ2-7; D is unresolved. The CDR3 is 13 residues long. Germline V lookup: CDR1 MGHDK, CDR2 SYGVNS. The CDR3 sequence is CASSEYNSYERYF. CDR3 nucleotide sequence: TGTGCCAGCAGTGAATACAACTCCTACGAGCGGTACTTC.

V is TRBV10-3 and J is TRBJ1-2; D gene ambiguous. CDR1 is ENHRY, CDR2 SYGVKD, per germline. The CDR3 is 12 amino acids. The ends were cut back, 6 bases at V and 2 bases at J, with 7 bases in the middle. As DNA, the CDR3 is TGTGCCATCAGCTCGGGGAACTATGGCTACACCTTC. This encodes CAISSGNYGYTF.

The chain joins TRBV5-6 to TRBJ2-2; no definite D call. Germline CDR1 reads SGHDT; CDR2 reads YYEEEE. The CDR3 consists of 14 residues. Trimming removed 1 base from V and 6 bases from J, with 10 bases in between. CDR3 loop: CASSLPPRSGELFF. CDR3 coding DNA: TGTGCCAGCAGCTTGCCCCCAAGATCCGGGGAGCTGTTTTTT.

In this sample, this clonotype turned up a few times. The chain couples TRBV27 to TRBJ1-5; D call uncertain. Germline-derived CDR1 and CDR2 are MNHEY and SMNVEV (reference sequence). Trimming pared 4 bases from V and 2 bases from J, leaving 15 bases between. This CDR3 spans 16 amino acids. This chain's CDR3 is CASSYHRPRGNQPQHF. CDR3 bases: TGTGCCAGCAGTTACCACCGGCCACGGGGCAATCAGCCCCAGCATTTT.

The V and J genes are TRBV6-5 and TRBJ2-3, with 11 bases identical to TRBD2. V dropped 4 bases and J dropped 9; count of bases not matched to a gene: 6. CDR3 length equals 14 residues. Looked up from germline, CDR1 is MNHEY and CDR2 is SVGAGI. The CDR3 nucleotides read TGTGCCAGCAGTTCCCCGGGGACTAGCGGAACGCAGTATTTT. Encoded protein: CASSSPGTSGTQYF.